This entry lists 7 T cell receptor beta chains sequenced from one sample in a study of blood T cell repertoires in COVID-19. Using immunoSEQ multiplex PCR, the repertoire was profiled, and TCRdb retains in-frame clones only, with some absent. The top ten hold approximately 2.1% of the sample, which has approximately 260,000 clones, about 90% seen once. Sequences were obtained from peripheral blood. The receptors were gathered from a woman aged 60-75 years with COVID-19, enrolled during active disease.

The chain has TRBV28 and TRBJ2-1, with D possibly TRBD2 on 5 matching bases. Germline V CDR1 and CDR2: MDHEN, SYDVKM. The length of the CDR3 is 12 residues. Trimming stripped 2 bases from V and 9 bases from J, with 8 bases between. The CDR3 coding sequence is TGTGCCAGCAGTTTACTAGCCGGTGAGCAGTTCTTC. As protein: CASSLLAGEQFF. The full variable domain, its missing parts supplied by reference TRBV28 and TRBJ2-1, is DVKVTQSSRYLVKRTGEKVFLECVQDMDHENMFWYRQDPGLGLRLIYFSYDVKMKEKGDIPEGYSVSREKKERFSLILESASTNQTSMYLCASSLLAGEQFFGPGTRLTVL.

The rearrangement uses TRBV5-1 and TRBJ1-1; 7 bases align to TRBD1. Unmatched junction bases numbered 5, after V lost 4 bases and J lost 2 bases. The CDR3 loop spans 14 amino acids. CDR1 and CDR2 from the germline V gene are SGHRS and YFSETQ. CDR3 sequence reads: CASSLGTANTEAFF. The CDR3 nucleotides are TGCGCCAGCAGCCTGGGGACAGCAAACACTGAAGCTTTCTTT.

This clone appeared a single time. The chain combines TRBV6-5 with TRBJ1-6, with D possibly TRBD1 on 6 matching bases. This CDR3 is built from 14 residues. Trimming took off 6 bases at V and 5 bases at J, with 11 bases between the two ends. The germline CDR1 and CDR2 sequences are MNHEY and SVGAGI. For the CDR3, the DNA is TGTGCCAGCAGCTTGGACAGTGATAATTCACCCCTCCACTTT. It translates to CASSLDSDNSPLHF.

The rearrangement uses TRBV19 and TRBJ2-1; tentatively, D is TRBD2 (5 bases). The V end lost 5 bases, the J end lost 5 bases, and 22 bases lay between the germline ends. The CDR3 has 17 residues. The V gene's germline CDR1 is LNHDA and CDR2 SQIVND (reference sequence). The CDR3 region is CASSLWADSLTHNEQFF. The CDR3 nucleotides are TGTGCCAGTAGTCTCTGGGCGGACTCTTTAACCCACAATGAGCAGTTCTTC.

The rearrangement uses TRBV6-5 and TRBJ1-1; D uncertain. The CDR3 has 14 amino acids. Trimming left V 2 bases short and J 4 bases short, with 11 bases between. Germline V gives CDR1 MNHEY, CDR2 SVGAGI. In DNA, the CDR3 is TGTGCCAGCAGTTACGGCACGTCGGGCACTGAAGCTTTCTTT. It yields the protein CASSYGTSGTEAFF.

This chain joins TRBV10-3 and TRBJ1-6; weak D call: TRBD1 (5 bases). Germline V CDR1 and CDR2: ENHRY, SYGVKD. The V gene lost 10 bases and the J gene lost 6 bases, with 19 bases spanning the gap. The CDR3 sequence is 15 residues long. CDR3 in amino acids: CATAGLGEGNSPLHF. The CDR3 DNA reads TGTGCCACCGCCGGGTTGGGGGAGGGTAATTCACCCCTCCACTTT.

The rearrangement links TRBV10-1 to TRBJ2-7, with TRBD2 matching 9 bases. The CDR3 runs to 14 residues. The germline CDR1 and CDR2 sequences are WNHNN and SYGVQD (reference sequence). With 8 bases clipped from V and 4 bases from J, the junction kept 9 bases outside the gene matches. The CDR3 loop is CASGERGAPYEQYF. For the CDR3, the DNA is TGCGCCAGCGGGGAGCGGGGGGCACCTTACGAGCAGTACTTC.